This T cell receptor beta chain was identified during a study of T cells after yellow fever vaccination (dated by TCRdb to the late 2010s). At the level of the whole study: The SMART-Seq v4 Ultra Low Input RNA kit was used to prepare libraries from fractions with low cell numbers. Two healthy male donors, one aged 18 to 30 and one aged 30 to 40 years, made up the cohort. Bulk TCR alpha and beta repertoires were sequenced longitudinally to track T-cell clones before and after primary and booster YFV17D yellow fever vaccination. Blood samples were taken at several timepoints before and after primary and secondary immunization, and bulk PBMC replicates and cell subsets were isolated. Results the study describes overall, beyond this receptor: Computational filtering was needed because FACS-sorted repertoires could contain abundant contaminating clonotypes from the bulk population. A small share of clonotypes occurred in both CD4 and CD8 compartments, likely arising from convergent recombination. Most clones expanded after primary vaccination (almost 97% of CD4 and approximately 90% of CD8) were re-detected after the booster, suggesting that broad memory maintenance occurred. Because only a couple of donors were included in the study, the extent to which the findings can be generalized is limited. Compared with the primary T-cell response, the secondary T-cell response was faster but weaker, reaching its peak on day 5 rather than on day 15.

Sequenced using an Illumina NovaSeq 6000. TCR cDNA was synthesized by 5'RACE template switching, through which a universal primer site and unique molecular identifiers were introduced. cDNA synthesis was primed from both the TCR alpha and TCR beta constant segments. Two PCR steps were used to amplify libraries, with sample barcodes and sequencing adapters being added in the second step. Sequencing of libraries was done on Illumina HiSeq 2500 (2x100 bp) or NovaSeq (2x150 bp). The authors' analysis ran thus. MIGEC was used to demultiplex reads and collapse the reads into UMI consensus sequences, and MiXCR was used for V(D)J alignment. Clonotypes responding to the vaccine were identified with edgeR on replicate PBMC samples, with the criteria of FDR below 0.01 and a log2 fold change above 5 up to day 15. Each bulk clonotype received a CD4 or CD8 identity based on whether the sequenced CD4 or CD8 repertoire contained that clonotype at higher abundance. TCRdb trimmed public reads at Q25 via fastp, called clones via MiXCR and kept in-frame beta chains. A single entry per CDR3 protein holds the most common genes and DNA from its merged rows. TCRdb, not the original authors, processed these V and J calls. Across this sample there are approximately 260,000 distinct CDR3 sequences, with about 5% seen only once. Around 3.5% of the sample belongs to the ten largest clones.

This clonotype was counted ten times or more. Its recognized antigen is unknown. Base quality data are lacking; no much larger clone is found one base away. The treatment or condition label, read with the paper, signifies: live attenuated yellow fever vaccine strain. A standard Ficoll-Paque protocol was used to isolate PBMCs from peripheral blood. Dynabeads CD4 and CD8 positive selection kits were used to isolate CD4 and CD8 T-cell fractions. TriZol was used to extract RNA from bulk PBMCs, from CD4 and CD8 fractions, and from dextramer-positive and dextramer-negative fractions. The sample in question was CD4+ T cells sorted from PBMCs, obtained on the day of the yellow fever booster vaccination. The receptor's source is a man in his late teens or twenties who received the YFV17D yellow fever vaccine.

The CDR3 region: CASSKRGQIQETQYF. The DNA sequence is as follows: TGTGCCAGCAGTAAACGGGGACAGATCCAAGAGACCCAGTACTTC. The chain was built from TRBV27 and TRBJ2-5; 7 bases in the junction line up with TRBD1. Germline trimming: 5 bases from V, 1 base from J; junction bases outside gene matches: 7. The CDR3 runs 15 amino acids, cysteine and phenylalanine included. Just CDR3 DNA is preserved here, 45 bases in frame from base 1. Based on the germline V gene (reference sequence), the CDR1 and CDR2 sequences are MNHEY and SMNVEV.